The 23 T cell receptor beta chains below were found in one sample sequenced in a study of CD8+CD57+ T cells in acquired aplastic anemia. TCR beta VDJ and CDR3 profiling used genomic DNA as template. TCRdb processed the reads anew with MiXCR; each CDR3 protein has one entry. In the table there are about 71,000 distinct CDR3 sequences, roughly half of which are singletons. Sequencing was done on a sample of sorted CD4+, CD8+, or CD8+CD57+ T cells (not recorded which) from PBMCs. Receptors originate from a human donor in good health, serving as a control.

This clonotype was detected once. V and J are TRBV19 and TRBJ2-2; TRBD1 is a possible D gene (5 bases). Trimming shortened V by 7 bases and J by 3 bases, and 15 bases separated the two germline ends. The CDR3 consists of 15 residues. Looked up from germline, CDR1 is LNHDA and CDR2 is SQIVND (reference sequence). The CDR3 nucleotides read TGTGCCAGTACCCCCCCAGGGTTGGACACCGGGGAGCTGTTTTTT. It yields the protein CASTPPGLDTGELFF.

This clonotype was counted ten times or more. V is TRBV6-5 and J is TRBJ2-7; D possibly corresponds to TRBD1 (6 bases). Germline values: CDR1 MNHEY, CDR2 SVGAGI. V was cut by 1 base and J by 0 bases, with 10 bases left in between. This CDR3 comprises 15 residues. The CDR3 is CASSYFRGSSYEQYF. In DNA form, the CDR3 reads TGTGCCAGCAGTTACTTCAGGGGTAGCTCCTACGAGCAGTACTTC.

This rearrangement joins TRBV2 to TRBJ2-1; a possible D gene is TRBD2 (5 bases). The CDR3 runs 12 residues. V was clipped by 7 bases and J by 10 bases, with 14 bases between them. Per germline, CDR1 SNHLY and CDR2 FYNNEI. In nucleotides, the CDR3 is TGTGCCAGCAATGCAGGACTCGAAGAGCAGTTCTTC. Translating gives CASNAGLEEQFF. The full variable domain, rest sourced from reference TRBV2 and TRBJ2-1, is EPEVTQTPSHQVTQMGQEVILRCVPISNHLYFYWYRQILGQKVEFLVSFYNNEISEKSEIFDDQFSVERPDGSNFTLKIRSTKLEDSAMYFCASNAGLEEQFFGPGTRLTVL.

This clonotype has at least ten counts. The DNA of the CDR3 is TGCGCCAGCAGCCAAGAAGCCTACAGGGGAAAGGAGCCCCAGCATTTT. This codes for CASSQEAYRGKEPQHF. The V gene is TRBV4-1, the J gene TRBJ1-5; 7 bases are a match to TRBD1. After removal of 0 bases from V and 8 bases from J, the junction contained 10 bases not matched to a gene. From germline, CDR1 is MGHRA and CDR2 YSYEKL. The CDR3 is 16 amino acids.

The rearrangement links TRBV9 to TRBJ1-6; D is unresolved. V lost 0 bases and J lost 6, with 16 bases in between. This CDR3 region has 17 residues. Germline CDR1 is SGDLS and CDR2 is YYNGEE. The CDR3: CASSVASSPVSNSPLHF. The CDR3 DNA reads as TGTGCCAGCAGCGTAGCCAGCAGCCCCGTCAGTAATTCACCCCTCCACTTT. The full variable domain, its missing parts supplied by reference TRBV9 and TRBJ1-6, is DSGVTQTPKHLITATGQRVTLRCSPRSGDLSVYWYQQSLDQGLQFLIQYYNGEERAKGNILERFSAQQFPDLHSELNLSSLELGDSALYFCASSVASSPVSNSPLHFGNGTRLTVT.

This clonotype was counted ten times or more. The DNA for the CDR3 is TGTGCCAGTAGTGGGACAGGGTGGGTCGCTGAAGCTTTCTTT. Translated, it gives CASSGTGWVAEAFF. The chain carries TRBV19 and TRBJ1-1; 9 bases are shared with TRBD1. V gave up 5 bases and J gave up 6 bases; unmatched junction bases: 7. The germline gives CDR1 LNHDA, CDR2 SQIVND (reference sequence). The CDR3 is 14 residues long.

The rearrangement links TRBV7-9 to TRBJ1-1; no firm D call. Germline CDR1 SEHNR, CDR2 FQNEAQ (reference sequence). The CDR3 has 12 residues. V was clipped by 3 bases and J by 4 bases, with 6 bases between them. The CDR3, as DNA: TGTGCCAGCAGCTTCGGGCCCACTGAAGCTTTCTTT. Protein: CASSFGPTEAFF.

V and J are TRBV12-3 or TRBV12-4 and TRBJ2-7, with unresolved D. The CDR3 extends over 16 amino acids. V lost 3 bases to trimming and J lost 2 bases, with 17 bases between them. CDR3 sequence reads: CASSFGQSSRPYEQYF. In DNA, the CDR3 is TGTGCCAGCAGTTTTGGGCAATCGAGCAGGCCCTACGAGCAGTACTTC.

This clonotype was detected a few times. The V gene is TRBV28, the J gene TRBJ2-7; TRBD2 is a possible D gene (7 bases). V lost 4 bases and J lost 4, with 26 bases in between. The CDR3 loop spans 18 amino acids. Germline CDR1 reads MDHEN; CDR2 reads SYDVKM. CDR3 protein: CASSSLSLERGGGYEQYF. CDR3 nucleotides: TGTGCCAGCAGTTCACTCTCCCTCGAGAGGGGGGGGGGGTACGAGCAGTACTTC.

This clonotype has a count of ten or more. The chain has TRBV12-3 or TRBV12-4 and TRBJ2-7, with TRBD2 as a possible D gene (5 bases). The V and J ends lost 2 bases and 3 bases respectively, with 26 bases between them. This CDR3 has 19 residues. As DNA, the CDR3 is TGTGCCAGCAGTTTAAGTTCGTTCGGAGGCAGGACTGAAATCTACGAGCAGTACTTC. This codes for CASSLSSFGGRTEIYEQYF.

The V call is TRBV29-1, the J call TRBJ1-1, with D possibly being TRBD1 (5 bases). V was shortened by 4 bases and J by 0 bases, with 12 bases between the two germline ends. CDR3 length equals 14 residues. The V gene's germline CDR1 is SQVTM and CDR2 ANQGSEA. This chain's CDR3 is CSVVRQSMNTEAFF. CDR3 in DNA: TGCAGCGTTGTAAGACAGTCGATGAACACTGAAGCTTTCTTT. Supplemented by reference TRBV29-1 and TRBJ1-1, the full variable domain reads SAVISQKPSRDICQRGTSLTIQCQVDSQVTMMFWYRQQPGQSLTLIATANQGSEATYESGFVIDKFPISRPNLTFSTLTVSNMSPEDSSIYLCSVVRQSMNTEAFFGQGTRLTVV.

The table lists this clonotype with many counts. This rearrangement joins TRBV11-2 to TRBJ2-2, with TRBD2 as a possible D gene (6 bases). CDR1 is SGHAT, CDR2 FQNNGV, per germline. The V end lost 3 bases, the J end lost 7 bases, and 18 bases lay between the germline ends. The CDR3 is 16 residues long. The CDR3 nucleotides are TGTGCCAGCAGCTTTCGGGACTTGGTAGAAAACGGGGAGCTGTTTTTT. It encodes CASSFRDLVENGELFF. Complete variable domain (other parts from reference TRBV11-2 and TRBJ2-2): EAGVAQSPRYKIIEKRQSVAFWCNPISGHATLYWYQQILGQGPKLLIQFQNNGVVDDSQLPKDRFSAERLKGVDSTLKIQPAKLEDSAVYLCASSFRDLVENGELFFGEGSRLTVL.

On this clonotype itself: It is likely a read error, because the conserved phenylalanine at the end of the CDR3 is missing. This chain joins TRBV2 and TRBJ1-2; 8 nucleotides align to TRBD1. The CDR3 contains 15 residues. Germline V gene lookup returns CDR1 SNHLY and CDR2 FYNNEI. As DNA, the CDR3 is TGTGCCCGCAGTTACCTGACAGGGGCGGACTATGGCTACACCCTC. Translated: CARSYLTGADYGYTL.

This clonotype was picked up many times. The chain couples TRBV5-5 to TRBJ2-6; the D gene is possibly TRBD1 (5 bases). Germline CDR1 SGHKS, CDR2 YYEKEE (reference sequence). CDR3 length: 14 residues. The V gene lost 4 bases and the J gene lost 7 bases, with 12 bases spanning the gap. CDR3 in amino acids: CASSPPGLANVLTF. CDR3 nucleotides: TGTGCCAGCAGCCCGCCAGGGCTCGCCAACGTCCTGACTTTC.

With regard to this clonotype: Its ends do not fully match the called genes, so a read error is possible. The chain links TRBV29-1 to TRBJ2-4, with 8 bases matching TRBD1. There are 17 residues in the CDR3. From germline, CDR1 is SQVTM and CDR2 ANQGSEA. CDR3 in DNA: TGCAGCGCTGAAGATCTCGGGGAGACAGGGGTCAAAAACATTCAGTGCTTC. Translation gives CSAEDLGETGVKNIQCF.

This clonotype has at least ten counts. V and J are TRBV5-1 and TRBJ2-2; no clear D. The CDR3 has 13 amino acids. Between the trimmed V and J ends, which lost 0 bases and 5 bases, there was a span of 5 bases. Germline CDR1 and CDR2: SGHRS and YFSETQ. As DNA, the CDR3 is TGCGCCAGCAGCTTGGTAGGAACCGGGGAGCTGTTTTTT. It translates to CASSLVGTGELFF. Looking up the rest from reference TRBV5-1 and TRBJ2-2 gives the full variable domain: KAGVTQTPRYLIKTRGQQVTLSCSPISGHRSVSWYQQTPGQGLQFLFEYFSETQRNKGNFPGRFSGRQFSNSRSEMNVSTLELGDSALYLCASSLVGTGELFFGEGSRLTVL.

The sample holds many counts of this clonotype. This sequence joins TRBV19 and TRBJ2-1; 10 positions match TRBD2. CDR3 length: 17 amino acids. CDR1 and CDR2 (germline): LNHDA, SQIVND (reference sequence). V was clipped by 3 bases and J by 0 bases; unmatched bases: 5. Here the CDR3 reads CASSILGTSASYNEQFF. As DNA, the CDR3 is TGTGCCAGTAGTATTCTGGGGACTAGCGCCTCCTACAATGAGCAGTTCTTC.

This clonotype has at least ten counts. The chain employs TRBV7-9 and TRBJ2-1; TRBD2 might be the D (6 bases). This CDR3 spans 16 amino acids. Trimming removed 5 bases from V and 2 bases from J, with 16 bases in between. The V gene's germline CDR1 is SEHNR and CDR2 FQNEAQ (reference sequence). The CDR3 region is CASSPEKGGTYNEQFF. The DNA for the CDR3 is TGTGCCAGCAGCCCCGAAAAGGGAGGAACCTACAATGAGCAGTTCTTC.

The chain recombines TRBV10-3 with TRBJ2-7; TRBD2 is a possible D gene (6 bases). CDR1 and CDR2 (germline): ENHRY, SYGVKD. This CDR3 has 14 amino acids. V dropped 8 bases and J dropped 6 bases, with 20 bases sitting between them. CDR3 bases: TGTGCCATCCGCCCGGAGGGTATAGCTTCCGAGCAGTACTTC. Protein: CAIRPEGIASEQYF.

This clonotype appeared many times. A read error may produce the germline difference seen at one junction end. The genes are TRBV12-3 or TRBV12-4 and TRBJ2-1; D unresolved. CDR3 length: 15 amino acids. Here the CDR3 reads CASTLVLSSYNEQFF. CDR3 nucleotide sequence: TGTGCCAGCACTTTAGTCCTGAGCTCCTACAATGAGCAGTTCTTC.

The V call is TRBV12-3 or TRBV12-4, the J call TRBJ2-1; the match to TRBD2 covers 11 bases. CDR3 length: 14 residues. Germline trimming cut 7 bases from V and 7 bases from J; bases unmatched to any gene: 6. CDR3 region: CASTRLAGNNEQFF. CDR3 DNA: TGTGCCAGCACCAGACTAGCGGGGAATAATGAGCAGTTCTTC.

The CDR3 here is CATASSYAGELFF. As DNA, the CDR3 is TGTGCCACGGCATCTAGCTACGCCGGGGAGCTGTTTTTT. This chain connects TRBV24-1 to TRBJ2-2, with TRBD2 as a possible D gene (5 bases). Deletions cut 10 bases from V and 6 bases from J, with 14 bases between. The CDR3 length is 13 residues. Germline CDR1 reads KGHDR; CDR2 reads SFDVKD.

This clonotype was observed at least ten times. This chain uses TRBV6-1 with TRBJ2-1; TRBD2 is a possible D gene (6 bases). V was shortened by 3 bases and J by 3 bases, with 9 bases between the two germline ends. CDR3 length: 14 amino acids. CDR1 is MNHNS and CDR2 is SASEGT in the germline V gene. In DNA, the CDR3 is TGTGCCAGCAGTGAGATAGCGGACTACAATGAGCAGTTCTTC. Translation gives CASSEIADYNEQFF.